Presented here are 4 T cell receptor beta chains from one specimen sequenced in a study of OX40 agonist ivuxolimab in advanced cancers. Sequenced by immunoSEQ multiplex PCR; TCRdb stores in-frame clones only, minus some. The table shows about 28,000 clones, with approximately 85% occurring only once. The sample was CD4+ or CD8+ T cells sorted from blood, taken in a trial of the OX40 agonist ivuxolimab. The origin of the receptors is an adult with an advanced solid tumor such as melanoma, head and neck, liver or kidney cancer.

The genes are TRBV7-9 and TRBJ2-5; 9 positions match TRBD1. Trimming at V came to 5 bases and at J to 6 bases, leaving 10 bases not matched to a gene. The CDR3 totals 15 residues. The germline gives CDR1 SEHNR, CDR2 FQNEAQ (reference sequence). The CDR3 loop reads CASSHADRGSKTQYF. The CDR3 DNA reads as TGTGCCAGCAGCCACGCGGACAGGGGCTCGAAGACCCAGTACTTC. Variable domain in full (rest from reference TRBV7-9 and TRBJ2-5): DTGVSQNPRHKITKRGQNVTFRCDPISEHNRLYWYRQTLGQGPEFLTYFQNEAQLEKSRLLSDRFSAERPKGSFSTLEIQRTEQGDSAMYLCASSHADRGSKTQYFGPGTRLLVL.

The gene calls are TRBV15 and TRBJ2-2; D gene ambiguous. V dropped 5 bases and J dropped 6 bases, with 7 bases sitting between them. There are 12 residues in the CDR3. Germline V gives CDR1 LNHNV, CDR2 YYDKDF (reference sequence). In DNA, the CDR3 is TGTGCCACCAGCCAACCCCCCGGGGAGCTGTTTTTT. Amino acid sequence: CATSQPPGELFF.

The chain links TRBV10-2 to TRBJ2-3; D possibly matches TRBD1 or TRBD2 (6 bases each). Trimming stripped 8 bases from V and 3 bases from J, with 12 bases between. Germline V lookup: CDR1 WSHSY, CDR2 SAAADI. The CDR3 loop spans 13 amino acids. DNA for the CDR3: TGCGCCAGCGCCCGGGGGCGAACAGATACGCAGTATTTT. This encodes CASARGRTDTQYF.

In this sample, this clone turned up once. V gene TRBV7-2 combines with J gene TRBJ2-1; D is perhaps TRBD2 (6 bases). The V gene lost 2 bases and the J gene lost 6 bases, with 20 bases spanning the gap. The germline gives CDR1 SGHTA, CDR2 FQGNSA. This CDR3 spans 17 amino acids. This CDR3 reads CASSLSLRLARSNEQFF. Here the CDR3 DNA reads TGTGCCAGCAGCTTAAGTCTTCGCCTAGCGAGGAGCAATGAGCAGTTCTTC. Full variable domain (rest looked up from reference TRBV7-2 and TRBJ2-1): GAGVSQSPSNKVTEKGKDVELRCDPISGHTALYWYRQSLGQGLEFLIYFQGNSAPDKSGLPSDRFSAERTGGSVSTLTIQRTQQEDSAVYLCASSLSLRLARSNEQFFGPGTRLTVL.